The next 20 T cell receptor beta chains were all read from a single sample in a study of control samples from healthy donors and cancer patients. Using immunoSEQ multiplex PCR, the repertoire was profiled, and TCRdb retains in-frame clones only, with some absent. The sample records 95,000 to 150,000 clones, 85% to 95% being singletons. Sequenced: PBMCs. Every receptor here comes from a man at least 80 years old with head and neck cancer.

The chain joins TRBV6-2 or TRBV6-3 to TRBJ1-1; D gene uncertain. CDR1 and CDR2 from the germline V gene are MNHEY and SVGEGT. The CDR3 contains 11 residues. V lost 3 bases and J lost 6, with 5 bases in between. The CDR3 loop reads CASSYTSEAFF. The DNA for the CDR3 is TGTGCCAGCAGTTATACTTCTGAAGCTTTCTTT.

J is TRBJ2-2 and V is TRBV19; 7 positions match TRBD1. V lost 2 bases to trimming and J lost 6 bases; unmatched junction nucleotides: 0. CDR1 is LNHDA, CDR2 SQIVND, per germline (reference sequence). The CDR3 sequence is 13 residues long. The CDR3 bases are TGTGCCAGTAGTATAACAGGGGCCGGGGAGCTGTTTTTT. Its protein product is CASSITGAGELFF.

The chain is built from TRBV6-6 and TRBJ2-5, with 8 bases lining up with TRBD2. This CDR3 comprises 15 residues. Germline values: CDR1 MNHNY, CDR2 SVGAGI (reference sequence). The V and J ends lost 4 bases and 4 bases, in that order; junction bases with no gene match: 8. The CDR3 protein is CASSSRGGVTETQYF. The CDR3 coding sequence is TGTGCCAGCAGTTCCCGGGGGGGCGTAACAGAGACCCAGTACTTC.

This chain connects TRBV30 to TRBJ2-2, with D unresolved. V was trimmed by 4 bases and J by 4 bases, leaving 13 bases between them. Germline V gives CDR1 GTSNPN, CDR2 SVGIG (reference sequence). CDR3 length: 14 amino acids. CDR3 protein: CAWKVLTSTGELFF. As DNA, the CDR3 is TGTGCCTGGAAGGTCCTTACATCCACCGGGGAGCTGTTTTTT.

The chain has TRBV7-2 and TRBJ1-1; no clear D. Trimming took 2 bases from V and 2 from J, leaving 6 bases between them. The CDR3 length is 13 residues. Germline V gene lookup returns CDR1 SGHTA and CDR2 FQGNSA. CDR3 sequence: CASSLTDNTEAFF. The CDR3 DNA reads as TGTGCCAGCAGCTTAACAGACAACACTGAAGCTTTCTTT.

Only one count was recorded for this clone. The junction does not match germline at one end; this may be a read error. The gene calls are TRBV7-9 and TRBJ2-3; 12 positions match TRBD2. Germline CDR1 SEHNR, CDR2 FQNEAQ (reference sequence). The CDR3 contains 14 residues. This CDR3 is CASSTAGLAGGRHF. The CDR3 coding sequence is TGTGCCAGCAGCACGGCGGGACTAGCGGGCGGGAGGCATTTT.

The count of this clone is one. V and J are TRBV29-1 and TRBJ1-1; D uncertain. The V gene lost 7 bases and the J gene lost 4 bases, with 7 bases spanning the gap. Germline lookup yields CDR1 SQVTM and CDR2 ANQGSEA. The CDR3 has 10 amino acids. The CDR3: CSASGTEAFF. CDR3 sequence (DNA): TGCAGCGCCTCGGGCACTGAAGCTTTCTTT.

The chain uses TRBV4-3 and TRBJ1-2, with D possibly matching TRBD1 (5 bases). Trimming left V 2 bases short and J 3 bases short, with 16 bases between. This CDR3 comprises 16 residues. Germline assignment: CDR1 LGHNA and CDR2 YSLEER. The DNA for the CDR3 is TGCGCCAGCAGCCAACCCGGACCAAGGGGACACTATGGCTACACCTTC. Amino acid sequence: CASSQPGPRGHYGYTF.

The chain has TRBV7-8 and TRBJ1-2; 11 bases are a match to TRBD1. The ends lost 3 bases at V and 5 bases at J; junction bases unmatched: 11. The CDR3 is 17 amino acids. CDR1 and CDR2 from the germline V gene are SGHVS and FQNEAQ. DNA of the CDR3: TGTGCCAGCAGCTTGGGGACAGGGGGAGCTTCCGGATATGGCTACACCTTC. It translates to CASSLGTGGASGYGYTF.

The chain joins TRBV5-1 to TRBJ2-7, with D possibly TRBD1 on 6 matching bases. The V end lost 2 bases, the J end lost 0 bases, and 12 bases lay between the germline ends. The CDR3 contains 15 residues. From germline, CDR1 is SGHRS and CDR2 YFSETQ. This chain's CDR3 is CASSFDRSLSYEQYF. Written as DNA, the CDR3 is TGCGCCAGCAGCTTCGACAGGTCCCTCTCCTACGAGCAGTACTTC.

The J gene is TRBJ2-7, the V gene TRBV19; 13 bases map to TRBD2. The germline CDR1 and CDR2 sequences are LNHDA and SQIVND (reference sequence). V shed 5 bases and J 0 bases; nucleotides not matched to a gene: 10. The CDR3 totals 18 residues. CDR3 sequence reads: CASSPQVRTSGSSYEQYF. The CDR3 coding sequence is TGTGCCAGTAGTCCCCAAGTCCGGACTAGCGGGAGCTCCTACGAGCAGTACTTC.

The chain combines TRBV7-2 with TRBJ1-2, with 10 positions matching TRBD1. The CDR3 contains 16 residues. V dropped 1 base and J dropped 2; count of bases not matched to a gene: 4. From germline, CDR1 is SGHTA and CDR2 FQGNSA. The CDR3 spells CASSLVAGQGNYGYTF. In nucleotides, the CDR3 is TGTGCCAGCAGCTTAGTGGCGGGACAGGGGAACTATGGCTACACCTTC.

The gene calls are TRBV11-2 and TRBJ2-2, with TRBD1 matching over 8 bases. Germline CDR1 and CDR2: SGHAT and FQNNGV. The CDR3 has 16 amino acids. V gave up 4 bases and J gave up 5 bases; unmatched junction bases: 9. CDR3 sequence: CASSSWRTGITGELFF. In nucleotides, the CDR3 is TGTGCCAGCAGCTCGTGGAGGACAGGGATAACCGGGGAGCTGTTTTTT.

The J gene is TRBJ1-5, the V gene TRBV7-6; TRBD1 might be the D (5 bases). The V gene lost 2 bases and the J gene lost 4 bases, with 12 bases spanning the gap. Germline loops: CDR1 SGHVS, CDR2 FNYEAQ. This CDR3 is 15 amino acids long. The DNA for the CDR3 is TGTGCCAGCAGCTTAAGTGGGGGTGGAAATCAGCCCCAGCATTTT. Translation: CASSLSGGGNQPQHF.

The DNA for the CDR3 is TGCGCCAGCAGCTTGTACCCCGGACGCCGTCGGTCGGATTCACCCCTCCACTTT. Protein sequence: CASSLYPGRRRSDSPLHF. The chain joins TRBV5-1 to TRBJ1-6; no definite D call. The CDR3 covers 18 residues. The V and J ends lost 1 base and 8 bases respectively, with 22 bases between them. Germline V gene lookup returns CDR1 SGHRS and CDR2 YFSETQ.

The chain combines TRBV18 with TRBJ1-3; 8 positions agree with TRBD1. The CDR3 is 16 residues long. The V and J ends lost 7 bases and 1 base, in that order; junction bases with no gene match: 9. Germline CDR1 reads KGHSH; CDR2 reads LQKENI. The CDR3: CASFPSGGLSGNTIYF. Written as DNA, the CDR3 is TGTGCCAGCTTCCCTTCAGGGGGCCTTTCTGGAAACACCATATATTTT.

The V gene is TRBV5-1, the J gene TRBJ1-4, with D maybe TRBD1 (5 bases). Germline values: CDR1 SGHRS, CDR2 YFSETQ. Trimming shortened V by 2 bases and J by 7 bases, and 21 bases separated the two germline ends. The CDR3 sequence is 17 residues long. The CDR3 region has the DNA TGCGCCAGCAGCTTCCGCCCCGCCAGAGGGGTGGCTGAAAAACTGTTTTTT. Protein product: CASSFRPARGVAEKLFF.

This chain connects TRBV3-1 (or the pseudogene TRBV3-2) to TRBJ1-6, with TRBD1 matching over 9 bases. With V trimmed by 2 bases and J by 4 bases, 3 bases remained unmatched. This CDR3 is 16 amino acids long. CDR1 is LGHDT and CDR2 is YNNKEL in the germline V gene (reference sequence). The CDR3 region is CASSQRGTGYNSPLHF. The CDR3 DNA reads TGTGCCAGCAGCCAAAGAGGGACAGGGTATAATTCACCCCTCCACTTT.

This clone has just a few counts. The gene calls are TRBV6-2 or TRBV6-3 and TRBJ1-6; no definite D call. Germline CDR1 MNHEY, CDR2 SVGEGT. The CDR3 is made up of 13 amino acids. The V gene lost 4 bases and the J gene lost 9 bases, with 10 bases spanning the gap. DNA of the CDR3: TGTGCCAGCAGTTTTTCTGCCACTTCACCCCTCCACTTT. Protein: CASSFSATSPLHF.

V usage is TRBV12-3 or TRBV12-4 and J usage is TRBJ1-2; 9 bases are a match to TRBD1. J gave up 8 bases and V 3 bases, and 4 bases lay outside the gene matches. The CDR3 totals 13 residues. CDR3 loop: CASSLGQGIGYTF. CDR3 coding DNA: TGTGCCAGCAGTTTGGGACAGGGAATCGGCTACACCTTC.